The 32 T cell receptor beta chains below were found in one sample sequenced in a study of blood T cell repertoires in COVID-19. This table comes from immunoSEQ multiplex PCR, and its TCRdb copy is limited to in-frame clones, with some not included. The sample records 200,000 to 250,000 clones, 83% being singletons. Sequencing was done on a sample of PBMCs or T cells enriched from blood (not recorded which). These receptors were collected from a woman in her forties or fifties who had been exposed to COVID-19.

The J gene is TRBJ2-5, the V gene TRBV24-1, with D perhaps matching TRBD1 (5 bases). Trimming removed 1 base at V and 5 bases at J, with 16 bases between. The germline V gene encodes CDR1 KGHDR and CDR2 SFDVKD. The CDR3 spans 16 residues. The CDR3 nucleotides are TGTGCCACCAGTGATTTCAGGGCCGGAGATGTGGAGACCCAGTACTTC. Translated: CATSDFRAGDVETQYF.

This chain connects TRBV29-1 to TRBJ1-1; D call uncertain. Germline lookup yields CDR1 SQVTM and CDR2 ANQGSEA. V dropped 3 bases and J dropped 2 bases, with 4 bases sitting between them. This CDR3 region has 11 residues. The CDR3 loop reads CSVDPNTEAFF. As DNA, the CDR3 is TGCAGCGTTGATCCTAACACTGAAGCTTTCTTT.

This chain uses TRBV24-1 with TRBJ2-1; 11 bases line up with TRBD1. The CDR3 extends over 17 amino acids. The germline V gene encodes CDR1 KGHDR and CDR2 SFDVKD. V gave up 5 bases and J gave up 5 bases; unmatched junction bases: 10. DNA for the CDR3: TGTGCCACCAGTGTCTCCCTAGGGACAGGGGGTAACAATGAGCAGTTCTTC. It encodes CATSVSLGTGGNNEQFF.

The rearrangement uses TRBV2 and TRBJ1-6; D unclear. V gave up 6 bases and J gave up 0 bases, with 6 bases separating them. Germline assignment: CDR1 SNHLY and CDR2 FYNNEI. This CDR3 region has 14 residues. The CDR3 loop is CASRTGSYNSPLHF. The CDR3 nucleotides read TGTGCCAGCAGGACGGGCTCCTATAATTCACCCCTCCACTTT. The whole variable domain, remainder taken from reference TRBV2 and TRBJ1-6, is EPEVTQTPSHQVTQMGQEVILRCVPISNHLYFYWYRQILGQKVEFLVSFYNNEISEKSEIFDDQFSVERPDGSNFTLKIRSTKLEDSAMYFCASRTGSYNSPLHFGNGTRLTVT.

This clone has more than one count but fewer than ten. This chain uses TRBV7-6 with TRBJ2-5, with 10 bases matching TRBD2. This CDR3 contains 16 residues. Germline CDR1 SGHVS, CDR2 FNYEAQ. V lost 3 bases to trimming and J lost 4 bases; unmatched junction nucleotides: 8. CDR3 in amino acids: CASSFERGGKSETQYF. In DNA, the CDR3 is TGTGCCAGCAGCTTTGAGCGGGGGGGCAAATCAGAGACCCAGTACTTC.

The V call is TRBV5-1, the J call TRBJ2-2, with TRBD1 matching over 9 bases. Germline CDR1 is SGHRS and CDR2 is YFSETQ. The V segment lost 4 bases and the J segment 4 bases; nucleotides outside the gene matches: 5. CDR3 length: 15 amino acids. CDR3 protein: CASSNGQGSTGELFF. CDR3 DNA sequence: TGCGCCAGCAGCAACGGACAGGGGAGCACCGGGGAGCTGTTTTTT. Combining the CDR3 with reference TRBV5-1 and TRBJ2-2 gives the whole variable domain KAGVTQTPRYLIKTRGQQVTLSCSPISGHRSVSWYQQTPGQGLQFLFEYFSETQRNKGNFPGRFSGRQFSNSRSEMNVSTLELGDSALYLCASSNGQGSTGELFFGEGSRLTVL.

The rearrangement joins TRBV5-6 to TRBJ1-1; D may be TRBD1 (6 bases). The CDR3 runs to 14 residues. Germline loops: CDR1 SGHDT, CDR2 YYEEEE. The V end was cut by 2 bases, the J end by 5 bases, with 13 bases between. The CDR3 is CASSFGLQGTEAFF. DNA for the CDR3: TGTGCCAGCAGCTTTGGGTTACAGGGTACTGAAGCTTTCTTT.

The chain has TRBV19 and TRBJ1-1; 7 positions match TRBD1. Trimming took 3 bases from V and 1 from J; bases not matched to a gene: 2. The CDR3 contains 14 residues. The V gene's germline CDR1 is LNHDA and CDR2 SQIVND (reference sequence). The CDR3 DNA reads TGTGCCAGTAGTATTAGGGGGCCGAACACTGAAGCTTTCTTT. Its protein product is CASSIRGPNTEAFF. Combining the CDR3 with reference TRBV19 and TRBJ1-1 gives the whole variable domain DGGITQSPKYLFRKEGQNVTLSCEQNLNHDAMYWYRQDPGQGLRLIYYSQIVNDFQKGDIAEGYSVSREKKESFPLTVTSAQKNPTAFYLCASSIRGPNTEAFFGQGTRLTVV.

About this clone itself: This CDR3 is also generated by other DNA sequences in the sample. V gene TRBV6-5 combines with J gene TRBJ1-6; no definite D call. V lost 3 bases, J lost 7 bases, and 4 bases lay in between. The germline V gene has CDR1 MNHEY and CDR2 SVGAGI. The CDR3 extends over 12 amino acids. The DNA of the CDR3 is TGTGCCAGCAGTTATCAGAATTCACCCCTCCACTTT. It translates to CASSYQNSPLHF.

The chain links TRBV4-3 to TRBJ1-1; D remains unclear. CDR3 length equals 14 residues. V was trimmed by 0 bases and J by 6 bases, leaving 11 bases between them. Germline V gene data show CDR1 as LGHNA and CDR2 as YSLEER. CDR3 amino acids: CASSQDPRGAEAFF. The DNA for the CDR3 is TGCGCCAGCAGCCAAGATCCACGGGGAGCTGAAGCTTTCTTT.

The J gene is TRBJ2-3, the V gene TRBV6-1, with 12 bases aligning to TRBD2. CDR1 is MNHNS and CDR2 is SASEGT in the germline V gene. The CDR3 length is 16 residues. V dropped 0 bases and J dropped 4; count of bases not matched to a gene: 2. CDR3 region: CASSEAPSGGADTQYF. The CDR3 region has the DNA TGTGCCAGCAGTGAAGCCCCTAGCGGGGGGGCAGATACGCAGTATTTT.

The chain employs TRBV7-2 and TRBJ2-1; 7 bases fit TRBD1. The length of the CDR3 is 17 residues. Germline V gives CDR1 SGHTA, CDR2 FQGNSA. V shed 6 bases, J shed 8 bases, and the junction held 19 bases outside the gene matches. This chain's CDR3 is CASRPNRGILQLDEQFF. As DNA, the CDR3 is TGTGCCAGCAGACCAAACAGGGGCATTCTACAGTTGGATGAGCAGTTCTTC.

V gene TRBV7-2 combines with J gene TRBJ2-2, with D perhaps matching TRBD1 (6 bases). The length of the CDR3 is 16 residues. The V end was cut by 6 bases, the J end by 6 bases, with 20 bases between. Germline CDR1 is SGHTA and CDR2 is FQGNSA. The CDR3 region has the DNA TGTGCCAGCAGGATTTTAGGGGGTTTTGGGCCCGGGGAGCTGTTTTTT. Translated: CASRILGGFGPGELFF. Complete variable domain (other parts from reference TRBV7-2 and TRBJ2-2): GAGVSQSPSNKVTEKGKDVELRCDPISGHTALYWYRQSLGQGLEFLIYFQGNSAPDKSGLPSDRFSAERTGGSVSTLTIQRTQQEDSAVYLCASRILGGFGPGELFFGEGSRLTVL.

This chain connects TRBV18 to TRBJ1-1; D gene ambiguous. The CDR3 is 14 residues long. Germline V lookup: CDR1 KGHSH, CDR2 LQKENI. V shed 5 bases and J shed 5 bases, with 15 bases lying between them. The CDR3 is CASSSHVEGTEAFF. DNA of the CDR3: TGTGCCAGCTCATCACACGTCGAGGGAACTGAAGCTTTCTTT. Full variable domain (remainder filled in from reference TRBV18 and TRBJ1-1): NAGVMQNPRHLVRRRGQEARLRCSPMKGHSHVYWYRQLPEEGLKFMVYLQKENIIDESGMPKERFSAEFPKEGPSILRIQQVVRGDSAAYFCASSSHVEGTEAFFGQGTRLTVV.

This chain links TRBV6-2 or TRBV6-3 with TRBJ1-1; no definite D call. This CDR3 is 14 amino acids long. Germline V gene lookup returns CDR1 MNHEY and CDR2 SVGEGT. V was trimmed by 7 bases and J by 2 bases, leaving 14 bases between them. The DNA for the CDR3 is TGTGCCAGCATCCCGGATGGAGTTAACACTGAAGCTTTCTTT. Amino acids: CASIPDGVNTEAFF.

As DNA, the CDR3 is TGTGCCAGCAGCTTAGAAACCCGGACAGGGGAATACGAGCAGTACTTC. Amino acid sequence: CASSLETRTGEYEQYF. The chain joins TRBV11-2 to TRBJ2-7; 9 bases are shared with TRBD1. Germline CDR1 SGHAT, CDR2 FQNNGV. The CDR3 is made up of 16 amino acids. After removal of 0 bases from V and 4 bases from J, the junction contained 7 bases not matched to a gene.

The chain recombines TRBV19 with TRBJ1-1; no clear D gene. Germline V gene sequence: CDR1 LNHDA, CDR2 SQIVND (reference sequence). CDR3 length: 14 residues. V lost 9 bases and J lost 1, with 15 bases in between. CDR3 DNA: TGTGCCAGCAGCGGTCGTACAGCGAACACTGAAGCTTTCTTT. Amino acids: CASSGRTANTEAFF. The full variable domain, its missing parts supplied by reference TRBV19 and TRBJ1-1, is DGGITQSPKYLFRKEGQNVTLSCEQNLNHDAMYWYRQDPGQGLRLIYYSQIVNDFQKGDIAEGYSVSREKKESFPLTVTSAQKNPTAFYLCASSGRTANTEAFFGQGTRLTVV.

The V gene is TRBV5-1, the J gene TRBJ2-2; D unresolved. The germline V gene has CDR1 SGHRS and CDR2 YFSETQ. CDR3 length: 14 residues. Trimming left V 0 bases short and J 8 bases short, with 11 bases between. The CDR3 nucleotides read TGCGCCAGCAGCTTGGAGTCGACGAGGGGGGAGCTGTTTTTT. This codes for CASSLESTRGELFF. Filled out from reference TRBV5-1 and TRBJ2-2, the complete variable domain reads KAGVTQTPRYLIKTRGQQVTLSCSPISGHRSVSWYQQTPGQGLQFLFEYFSETQRNKGNFPGRFSGRQFSNSRSEMNVSTLELGDSALYLCASSLESTRGELFFGEGSRLTVL.

The chain has TRBV28 and TRBJ1-2; D ambiguous. Germline CDR1 MDHEN, CDR2 SYDVKM. This CDR3 is 12 amino acids long. V was cut by 9 bases and J by 2 bases, with 10 bases left in between. CDR3 DNA sequence: TGTGCCAGTACCAGCGGGAACTATGGCTACACCTTC. Translating gives CASTSGNYGYTF.

J is TRBJ2-1 and V is TRBV7-8; TRBD2 matches 11 bases. This CDR3 has 14 residues. Trimming at V came to 4 bases and at J to 7 bases, leaving 3 bases not matched to a gene. Germline lookup yields CDR1 SGHVS and CDR2 FQNEAQ. This CDR3 reads CASSSSGGWNEQFF. CDR3 in DNA: TGTGCCAGCAGCTCTAGCGGGGGGTGGAATGAGCAGTTCTTC.

The gene calls are TRBV21-1 and TRBJ1-1. TRBV21-1 is a known pseudogene. This CDR3 is 13 amino acids long. The CDR3 region has the DNA TGTGCCAGCAGCAAAGTTAGGGACTCTGAAGCTTTCTTT. Its translation: CASSKVRDSEAFF.

This chain uses TRBV9 with TRBJ2-5; 12 bases match TRBD2. V shed 2 bases and J 4 bases; nucleotides not matched to a gene: 3. The germline gives CDR1 SGDLS, CDR2 YYNGEE. The CDR3 runs 15 residues. The CDR3 nucleotides are TGTGCCAGCAGCGTGTCTAGCGGGAGGGGAGAGACCCAGTACTTC. The encoded protein is CASSVSSGRGETQYF.

The chain has TRBV2 and TRBJ2-1, with 8 positions matching TRBD1. Germline V gene lookup returns CDR1 SNHLY and CDR2 FYNNEI. The CDR3 runs to 15 residues. V gave up 7 bases and J gave up 7 bases; unmatched junction bases: 12. This CDR3 reads CASIRGGQAQNEQFF. The CDR3 bases are TGTGCCAGCATCAGAGGGGGACAGGCTCAAAATGAGCAGTTCTTC.

The genes are TRBV9 and TRBJ1-1; possibly TRBD1 for D (6 bases). Between the trimmed V and J ends, which lost 4 bases and 5 bases, there was a span of 15 bases. Germline V lookup: CDR1 SGDLS, CDR2 YYNGEE. The CDR3 runs to 14 residues. The CDR3 region is CASSPGGQRTEAFF. The CDR3 DNA is TGTGCCAGCAGCCCTGGGGGCCAGAGGACTGAAGCTTTCTTT.

This clone was counted a few times. The chain combines TRBV5-1 with TRBJ2-1, with 11 bases fitting TRBD1. CDR1 and CDR2 from the germline V gene are SGHRS and YFSETQ. V lost 4 bases and J lost 8; bases outside the gene matches: 11. There are 16 residues in the CDR3. The CDR3 coding sequence is TGCGCCAGCAGCCAATCCGGGACAGGGGGTAGAGATGAGCAGTTCTTC. Translating it yields CASSQSGTGGRDEQFF.

This chain connects TRBV5-1 to TRBJ2-5, with D maybe TRBD1 (6 bases). V was pared by 2 bases and J by 3 bases, with 17 bases between. This CDR3 has 16 residues. CDR1 and CDR2 from the germline V gene are SGHRS and YFSETQ. In nucleotides, the CDR3 is TGCGCCAGCAGCTTCTTAGCCAGGGGCCCAAAAGAGACCCAGTACTTC. This sequence encodes CASSFLARGPKETQYF. The whole variable domain, remainder taken from reference TRBV5-1 and TRBJ2-5, is KAGVTQTPRYLIKTRGQQVTLSCSPISGHRSVSWYQQTPGQGLQFLFEYFSETQRNKGNFPGRFSGRQFSNSRSEMNVSTLELGDSALYLCASSFLARGPKETQYFGPGTRLLVL.

Here the CDR3 DNA reads TGTGCCAGTAGTTCTGGTCCGGGTAGCAATCAGCCCCAGCATTTT. The encoded protein is CASSSGPGSNQPQHF. This chain links TRBV19 with TRBJ1-5; D is unresolved. Between the trimmed V and J ends, which lost 5 bases and 0 bases, there was a span of 11 bases. The CDR3 totals 15 residues. Germline V gene sequence: CDR1 LNHDA, CDR2 SQIVND (reference sequence).

This clone was observed a handful of times. The genes are TRBV24-1 and TRBJ1-2, with D possibly being TRBD1 (6 bases). The V gene's germline CDR1 is KGHDR and CDR2 SFDVKD. The CDR3 spans 18 residues. The germline V and J ends were trimmed by 4 bases and 0 bases, with 20 bases remaining between them. CDR3 protein: CATSDPTADRFSNYGYTF. CDR3 in DNA: TGTGCCACCAGTGACCCAACGGCGGACAGATTCTCTAACTATGGCTACACCTTC.

The chain employs TRBV6-6 and TRBJ2-1, with 9 nucleotides matching TRBD2. J gave up 15 bases and V 7 bases, and 19 bases lay outside the gene matches. CDR1 MNHNY and CDR2 SVGAGI come from the germline V gene (reference sequence). The CDR3 contains 15 residues. CDR3 sequence (DNA): TGTGCCAGCACCGAACGGGCAGCTAGCGGGATTGTTGGGTTCTTC. Its protein is CASTERAASGIVGFF.

This clone has just one count. The rearrangement joins TRBV2 to TRBJ1-1; D is undetermined. V was clipped by 5 bases and J by 10 bases, with 11 bases between them. Germline V gene lookup returns CDR1 SNHLY and CDR2 FYNNEI. CDR3 length: 11 amino acids. CDR3 in DNA: TGTGCCAGCAGTCGTGGTTCCGGAGCTTTCTTT. Protein: CASSRGSGAFF.

CDR3 nucleotide sequence: TGTGCCAGCTCCCCATCAACCTCTGGCTGGGGCCATGAGCAGTTCTTC. Amino acids: CASSPSTSGWGHEQFF. The rearrangement uses TRBV18 and TRBJ2-1, with D possibly TRBD1 on 5 matching bases. Germline CDR1 and CDR2: KGHSH and LQKENI. The V and J ends lost 6 bases and 8 bases respectively, with 23 bases between them. This CDR3 contains 16 residues.

The table lists this clone with many counts. The chain links TRBV20-1 to TRBJ2-1, with 7 bases matching TRBD2. The ends lost 3 bases at V and 4 bases at J; junction bases unmatched: 6. The germline V gene has CDR1 DFQATT and CDR2 SNEGSKA (reference sequence). CDR3 length equals 14 residues. CDR3 bases: TGCAGTGCTAGTCTACGGGAGGTATACAATGAGCAGTTCTTC. Its translation: CSASLREVYNEQFF.